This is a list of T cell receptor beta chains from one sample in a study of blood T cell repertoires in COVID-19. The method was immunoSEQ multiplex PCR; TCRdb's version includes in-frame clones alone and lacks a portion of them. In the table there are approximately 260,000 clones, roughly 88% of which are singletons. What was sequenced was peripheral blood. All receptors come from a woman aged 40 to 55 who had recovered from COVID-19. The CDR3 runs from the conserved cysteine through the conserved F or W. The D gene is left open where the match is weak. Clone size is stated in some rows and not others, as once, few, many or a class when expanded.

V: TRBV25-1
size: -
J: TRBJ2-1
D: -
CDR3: CASSEWVGTMVF
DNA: TGTGCCAGCAGTGAATGGGTCGGTACTATGGTCTTC

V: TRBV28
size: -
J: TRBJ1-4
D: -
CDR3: CASSLWQEGEKLFF
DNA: TGTGCCAGCAGTTTATGGCAGGAGGGAGAAAAACTGTTTTTT

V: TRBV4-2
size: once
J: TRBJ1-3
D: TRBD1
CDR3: CASSQGTGEVGYTIYF
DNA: TGTGCCAGCAGCCAAGGGACAGGGGAAGTTGGATACACCATATATTTT

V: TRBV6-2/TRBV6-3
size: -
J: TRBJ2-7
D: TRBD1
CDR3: CASSPGTAYEQYF
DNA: TGTGCCAGCAGCCCCGGGACAGCCTACGAGCAGTACTTC

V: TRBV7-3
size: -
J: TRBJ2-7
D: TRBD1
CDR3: CASSSGTGGGQYF
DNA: TGTGCCAGCAGCTCAGGGACAGGAGGCGGGCAGTACTTC

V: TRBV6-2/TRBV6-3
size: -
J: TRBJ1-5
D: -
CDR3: CASSYWAAQPQHF
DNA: TGTGCCAGCAGTTACTGGGCCGCTCAGCCCCAGCATTTT

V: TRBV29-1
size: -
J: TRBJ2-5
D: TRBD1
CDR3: CSVATGGRGETQYF
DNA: TGCAGCGTGGCCACAGGGGGCAGGGGAGAGACCCAGTACTTC

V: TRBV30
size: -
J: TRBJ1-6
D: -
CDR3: CAWSVNPYSIHF
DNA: TGTGCCTGGAGTGTTAATCCTTACAGCATACACTTT

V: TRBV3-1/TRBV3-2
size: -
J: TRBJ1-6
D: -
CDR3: CASSQDAKEVSPLHF
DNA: TGTGCCAGCAGCCAAGATGCGAAGGAGGTGTCACCCCTCCACTTT

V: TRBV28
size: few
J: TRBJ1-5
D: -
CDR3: CASSLDRVNQPQHF
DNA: TGTGCCAGCAGTTTAGACAGAGTTAATCAGCCCCAGCATTTT

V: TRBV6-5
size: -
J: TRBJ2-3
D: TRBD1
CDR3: CASSYSRQGSTDTQYF
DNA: TGTGCCAGCAGTTACTCCCGACAGGGCAGCACAGATACGCAGTATTTT

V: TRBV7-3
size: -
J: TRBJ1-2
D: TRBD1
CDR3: CASSLPGQDYGYTF
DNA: TGTGCCAGCAGCCTCCCGGGACAGGACTATGGCTACACCTTC

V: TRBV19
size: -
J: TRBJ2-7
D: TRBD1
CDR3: CASSLGQGAYYEQYF
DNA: TGTGCCAGTAGTCTAGGTCAGGGGGCTTACTACGAGCAGTACTTC

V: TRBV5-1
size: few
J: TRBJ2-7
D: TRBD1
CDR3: CASSPDRVGYEQYF
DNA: TGCGCCAGCAGCCCGGACAGGGTTGGCTACGAGCAGTACTTC

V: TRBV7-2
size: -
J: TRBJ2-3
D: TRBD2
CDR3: CASSPRLAGTSDTQYF
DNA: TGTGCCAGCAGCCCCAGACTAGCGGGTACGTCAGATACGCAGTATTTT

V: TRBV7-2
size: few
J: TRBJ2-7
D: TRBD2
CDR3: CASSYGLAGGYEQYF
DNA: TGTGCCAGCAGCTACGGACTAGCGGGTGGCTACGAGCAGTACTTC

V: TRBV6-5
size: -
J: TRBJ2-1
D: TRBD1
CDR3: CASKRTGGGNEQFF
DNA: TGTGCCAGCAAAAGAACAGGGGGAGGAAATGAGCAGTTCTTC

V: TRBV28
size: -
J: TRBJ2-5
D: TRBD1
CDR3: CASSFSQGVGLGETQYF
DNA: TGTGCCAGCAGTTTCTCACAGGGGGTAGGATTGGGAGAGACCCAGTACTTC

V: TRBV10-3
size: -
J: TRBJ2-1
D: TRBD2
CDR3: CAIRGGGDYNEQFF
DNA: TGTGCCATCAGAGGCGGGGGGGATTACAATGAGCAGTTCTTC

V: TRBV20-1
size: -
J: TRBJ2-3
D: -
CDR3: CSASSTDTQYF
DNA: TGCAGTGCTTCTAGCACAGATACGCAGTATTTT

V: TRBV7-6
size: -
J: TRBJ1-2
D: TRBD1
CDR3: CASSPGPTTGRYGYTF
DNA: TGTGCCAGCAGCCCCGGACCCACGACAGGGCGTTATGGCTACACCTTC

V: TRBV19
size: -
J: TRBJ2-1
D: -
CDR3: CASRTGFNEQFF
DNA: TGTGCCAGTAGAACAGGCTTCAATGAGCAGTTCTTC

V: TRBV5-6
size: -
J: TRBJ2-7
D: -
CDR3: CASSLVSTGPYEQYF
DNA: TGTGCCAGCAGCTTGGTAAGTACAGGACCCTACGAGCAGTACTTC

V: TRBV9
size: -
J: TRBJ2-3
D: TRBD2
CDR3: CASSVAASSGISTDTQYF
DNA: TGTGCCAGCAGCGTAGCTGCCTCTAGCGGGATCAGCACAGATACGCAGTATTTT

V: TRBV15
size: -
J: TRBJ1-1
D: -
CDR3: CATSRGAKNTEAFF
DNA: TGTGCCACCAGCAGAGGGGCCAAGAACACTGAAGCTTTCTTT

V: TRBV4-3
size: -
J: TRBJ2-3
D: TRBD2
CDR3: CASSQVTTSHTDTQYF
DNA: TGCGCCAGCAGCCAAGTTACGACTAGCCACACAGATACGCAGTATTTT

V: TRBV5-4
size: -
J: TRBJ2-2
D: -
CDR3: CASSRDFTGELFF
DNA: TGTGCCAGCAGCCGAGACTTCACCGGGGAGCTGTTTTTT

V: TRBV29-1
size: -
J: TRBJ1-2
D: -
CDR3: CSVGGGGYTF
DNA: TGCAGCGTTGGCGGGGGTGGCTACACCTTC

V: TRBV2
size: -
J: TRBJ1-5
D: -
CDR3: CASGPGNSNPPQHF
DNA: TGTGCCAGCGGCCCAGGGAACTCCAACCCGCCCCAGCATTTT

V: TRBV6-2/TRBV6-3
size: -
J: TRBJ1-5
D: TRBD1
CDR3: CASSYPSGQGGNSNQPQHF
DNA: TGTGCCAGCAGTTACCCTTCCGGACAGGGGGGGAATAGCAATCAGCCCCAGCATTTT